This is a list of T cell receptor beta chains from one sample in a study of neurological immune-mediated disorders. MiXCR, applied by TCRdb to the 5' RACE reads, yields one record per CDR3 protein. Of about 65,000 distinct CDR3 sequences listed, around 4% are singletons. The specimen was PBMCs. The receptors originated from a man aged 50-60 years with multiple sclerosis. The CDR3 runs from the conserved cysteine through the conserved F or W. Each record gives: CDR3 protein, CDR3 DNA, V gene, clone size, D gene, J gene. D genes are given only for firm matches. Each size is once, few, many, or a class for an expanded clone.

CSARVTRDRSGYNQPQHF TGCAGTGCTAGAGTTACTCGGGACAGGAGTGGTTACAATCAGCCCCAGCATTTT TRBV20-1 many TRBD1 TRBJ1-5
CASSSGTSLFYNEQFF TGTGCCAGCAGTTCTGGGACTAGTTTATTCTACAATGAGCAGTTCTTC TRBV28 many TRBD2 TRBJ2-1
CSARSGGNTGELFF TGCAGTGCTAGGTCTGGAGGGAACACCGGGGAGCTGTTTTTT TRBV20-1 many . TRBJ2-2